This T cell receptor (beta chain) was found in a study of CD8 T cells in ankylosing spondylitis. General study points: The study identified a TCR beta motif of fewer than 10 highly homologous variants that appeared characteristic of ankylosing spondylitis blood. Disease-associated clones were reportedly significantly overrepresented in matched ankylosing spondylitis synovial fluid.

This CDR3 has 14 amino acids. Trimming removed 0 bases from V and 4 bases from J; junction bases left unmatched: 5. The germline V gene encodes CDR1 DFQATT and CDR2 SNEGSKA (reference sequence). There are many counts of this clonotype. Its antigen is currently unknown. Scientists made TCR beta libraries using quantitative 5'-RACE with molecular barcodes. TCRdb called the 5' RACE reads again in MiXCR, with one record for every CDR3 protein. The sample holds about 240,000 distinct CDR3 sequences, approximately 9% seen once. Input material: blood, either unsorted or a sorted T cell fraction (not recorded which). The clonotype comes from a male donor with ankylosing spondylitis or in good health (not recorded which). V usage is TRBV20-1 and J usage is TRBJ1-1, with TRBD1 identical over 7 bases. The CDR3 is CSARDLAGGTEAFF. The CDR3 bases are TGCAGTGCTAGAGATTTAGCAGGGGGCACTGAAGCTTTCTTT.